The next 12 T cell receptor beta chains were all read from a single sample in a study of T cell repertoires in cytomegalovirus infection. TCRdb re-called the reads through MiXCR, storing one row per CDR3 protein. The sample shows hundreds of thousands of distinct CDR3 sequences, more than 20% of them seen only once. The sequencing sample was made of CD8+ T cells from PBMCs. Source of these receptors: a human donor in good health (CMV status not recorded). Some clones in this sample may be carry-over from other donors' samples.

The rearrangement links TRBV6-4 to TRBJ2-3; TRBD2 agrees at 7 bases. This CDR3 contains 15 residues. V shed 3 bases and J 2 bases; nucleotides not matched to a gene: 5. Per the germline V gene, CDR1 is MRHNA and CDR2 is SNTAGT. As DNA, the CDR3 is TGTGCCAGCAGTGAAAGCGGGGAGCTCACAGATACGCAGTATTTT. It translates to CASSESGELTDTQYF.

The chain joins TRBV20-1 to TRBJ2-1; D ambiguous. Germline CDR1 reads DFQATT; CDR2 reads SNEGSKA (reference sequence). Trimming left V 3 bases short and J 2 bases short, with 8 bases between. The CDR3 is 13 residues long. The CDR3 reads CSARPLAYNEQFF. The CDR3 DNA reads TGCAGTGCTAGGCCCCTCGCCTACAATGAGCAGTTCTTC.

This clonotype was seen a few times. The chain employs TRBV5-1 and TRBJ1-6; 7 positions agree with TRBD1. Germline V gene sequence: CDR1 SGHRS, CDR2 YFSETQ. The length of the CDR3 is 15 residues. V was clipped by 2 bases and J by 5 bases; unmatched bases: 4. In nucleotides, the CDR3 is TGCGCCAGCAGCTTAAAGGGGGCGAATAATTCACCCCTCCACTTT. Translated: CASSLKGANNSPLHF.

This clonotype was observed a few times. The chain carries TRBV4-1 and TRBJ1-1; possibly TRBD1 for D (5 bases). The CDR3 runs 16 residues. CDR1 is MGHRA and CDR2 is YSYEKL in the germline V gene. The ends were cut back, 4 bases at V and 5 bases at J, with 20 bases in the middle. The DNA of the CDR3 is TGCGCCAGCAGCCGTCGGGGGGGAGGACGTCAAACTGAAGCTTTCTTT. Protein sequence: CASSRRGGGRQTEAFF.

In this sample, this clonotype turned up many times. The chain uses TRBV7-2 and TRBJ2-5; 10 bases line up with TRBD2. Germline assignment: CDR1 SGHTA and CDR2 FQGNSA. The trim removed 4 bases at V and 1 base at J, leaving 6 bases unmatched. This CDR3 spans 16 amino acids. CDR3 region: CASSSHSGGSQETQYF. DNA of the CDR3: TGTGCCAGCAGCTCGCATAGCGGGGGGTCCCAAGAGACCCAGTACTTC. Full variable domain (rest looked up from reference TRBV7-2 and TRBJ2-5): GAGVSQSPSNKVTEKGKDVELRCDPISGHTALYWYRQSLGQGLEFLIYFQGNSAPDKSGLPSDRFSAERTGGSVSTLTIQRTQQEDSAVYLCASSSHSGGSQETQYFGPGTRLLVL.

This clonotype was detected a few times. The rearrangement uses TRBV9 and TRBJ2-1; D is possibly TRBD2 (5 bases). CDR1 and CDR2 (germline): SGDLS, YYNGEE. The CDR3 is 15 residues long. Trimming shortened V by 0 bases and J by 2 bases, and 9 bases separated the two germline ends. CDR3 region: CASSVGGLAYNEQFF. The CDR3 DNA sequence: TGTGCCAGCAGCGTAGGAGGGCTCGCCTACAATGAGCAGTTCTTC.

V and J are TRBV14 and TRBJ2-1; 8 nucleotides align to TRBD1. The CDR3 has 16 residues. Trimming at V came to 3 bases and at J to 4 bases, leaving 8 bases not matched to a gene. Germline CDR1 SGHDN, CDR2 FVKESK. CDR3 bases: TGTGCCAGCAGCCATACCGGGACAGGAATATACAATGAGCAGTTCTTC. Encoded protein: CASSHTGTGIYNEQFF.

This clonotype was detected a few times. This sequence joins TRBV7-9 and TRBJ1-5; D not resolved. V was trimmed by 6 bases and J by 7 bases, leaving 16 bases between them. Per germline, CDR1 SEHNR and CDR2 FQNEAQ (reference sequence). The CDR3 is 14 residues long. The CDR3 coding sequence is TGTGCCAGCAGTCCCGGGTCGACGGGCCAGCCCCAGCATTTT. The encoded protein is CASSPGSTGQPQHF.

This chain uses TRBV11-1 with TRBJ2-2, with TRBD1 identical over 7 bases. Germline values: CDR1 SGHAT, CDR2 FQDESV (reference sequence). CDR3 size: 18 residues. The junction had 10 bases not matched to a gene; V was cut back by 1 base and J by 2 bases. This CDR3 reads CASSLDTGVQLNTGELFF. CDR3 coding DNA: TGTGCCAGCAGCTTAGATACAGGGGTACAACTAAACACCGGGGAGCTGTTTTTT.

The chain recombines TRBV19 with TRBJ2-2; D perhaps matches TRBD1 (6 bases). Germline V gene data show CDR1 as LNHDA and CDR2 as SQIVND (reference sequence). This CDR3 is 21 amino acids long. Between the trimmed V and J ends, which lost 1 base and 0 bases, there was a span of 24 bases. The CDR3 spells CASSIAALRVRKGANTGELFF. The CDR3 region has the DNA TGTGCCAGTAGTATAGCCGCTCTGAGGGTACGAAAGGGGGCGAACACCGGGGAGCTGTTTTTT.

The genes are TRBV12-3 or TRBV12-4 and TRBJ2-7, with D perhaps given as TRBD1 or TRBD2 (5 bases each). Deletions cut 6 bases from V and 2 bases from J, with 17 bases between. The CDR3 length is 15 residues. The CDR3 is CASSQGETNPYEQYF. The CDR3 DNA reads as TGTGCCAGCAGCCAAGGGGAGACTAATCCCTACGAGCAGTACTTC.

The V and J genes are TRBV20-1 and TRBJ1-2; D uncertain. This CDR3 spans 13 amino acids. CDR1 DFQATT and CDR2 SNEGSKA come from the germline V gene (reference sequence). With 7 bases removed from V and 4 bases from J, the gap between germline ends came to 16 bases. CDR3 amino acids: CSVGRVSVYGYTF. For the CDR3, the DNA is TGCAGTGTCGGGCGAGTGTCGGTCTATGGCTACACCTTC.